What follows are 29 T cell receptor beta chains derived from one specimen sequenced in a study of T cell responses to AZD1222 COVID-19 vaccine. Here immunoSEQ multiplex PCR was the method, and the copy in TCRdb shows in-frame clones only, minus some. This table holds under 150,000 clones, about 89% found once. Sequenced material: peripheral blood, taken on day 0 of MenACWY control vaccination. The receptor set was obtained from an adult in good health.

The genes are TRBV4-1 and TRBJ2-1; D is undetermined. Germline CDR1 is MGHRA and CDR2 is YSYEKL. Deletions cut 4 bases from V and 2 bases from J, with 3 bases between. This CDR3 contains 12 residues. The CDR3 spells CASSPTYNEQFF. Here the CDR3 DNA reads TGCGCCAGCAGCCCTACCTACAATGAGCAGTTCTTC.

V and J are TRBV7-3 and TRBJ2-5; 7 nucleotides match TRBD2. The CDR3 consists of 15 residues. The V segment lost 2 bases and the J segment 1 base; nucleotides outside the gene matches: 4. Germline V CDR1 and CDR2: SGHTA, FQGTGA. The CDR3 protein is CASSLARELQETQYF. In DNA, the CDR3 is TGTGCCAGCAGCTTAGCGCGGGAGCTCCAAGAGACCCAGTACTTC. Full variable domain (outside the CDR3, taken from reference TRBV7-3 and TRBJ2-5): GAGVSQTPSNKVTEKGKYVELRCDPISGHTALYWYRQSLGQGPEFLIYFQGTGAADDSGLPNDRFFAVRPEGSVSTLKIQRTERGDSAVYLCASSLARELQETQYFGPGTRLLVL.

This chain joins TRBV29-1 and TRBJ1-1, with 7 bases lining up with TRBD1. J gave up 4 bases and V 3 bases, and 5 bases lay outside the gene matches. CDR1 is SQVTM, CDR2 ANQGSEA, per germline. The CDR3 loop spans 13 amino acids. CDR3 in DNA: TGCAGCGTTGAGACAGGGATAGGCACTGAAGCTTTCTTT. Translated: CSVETGIGTEAFF.

This chain links TRBV14 with TRBJ1-3; D possibly corresponds to TRBD1 (6 bases). Trimming removed 2 bases at V and 7 bases at J, with 15 bases between. CDR1 is SGHDN, CDR2 FVKESK, per germline. CDR3 length equals 15 residues. The DNA for the CDR3 is TGTGCCAGCAGCCAACAGATGGGGGCCGTCAACACCATATATTTT. Encoded protein: CASSQQMGAVNTIYF.

This rearrangement joins TRBV5-1 to TRBJ2-1, with TRBD2 identical over 7 bases. The V gene end was trimmed by 3 bases and the J gene end by 7 bases; junction bases not matched to a gene: 7. The CDR3 is made up of 14 amino acids. Germline V gene lookup returns CDR1 SGHRS and CDR2 YFSETQ. This chain's CDR3 is CASSSSGVGNEQFF. The CDR3 coding sequence is TGCGCCAGCAGCTCCAGCGGGGTCGGGAATGAGCAGTTCTTC.

The chain couples TRBV5-8 to TRBJ1-4, with D perhaps TRBD1 (5 bases). The CDR3 extends over 15 amino acids. The germline CDR1 and CDR2 sequences are SGHTS and YDEGEE. Trimming took off 4 bases at V and 3 bases at J, with 13 bases between the two ends. In DNA, the CDR3 is TGTGCCAGCAGCCGTTGGGGCGGATCTAATGAAAAACTGTTTTTT. This encodes CASSRWGGSNEKLFF.

The V call is TRBV30, the J call TRBJ1-5, with a weak D call TRBD1 (5 bases). Trimming took 2 bases from V and 4 from J, leaving 15 bases between them. Germline V lookup: CDR1 GTSNPN, CDR2 SVGIG (reference sequence). The CDR3 contains 15 residues. CDR3 bases: TGTGCCTGGAGTCCCCTGTCAGGGTTGAATCAGCCCCAGCATTTT. This sequence encodes CAWSPLSGLNQPQHF.

This clone was seen once. This chain links TRBV7-9 with TRBJ2-1; possibly TRBD2 for D (5 bases). Deletions cut 3 bases from V and 9 bases from J, with 15 bases between. The germline gives CDR1 SEHNR, CDR2 FQNEAQ (reference sequence). The CDR3 has 14 amino acids. The CDR3 DNA follows: TGTGCCAGCAGCTTGACCCCTCTAGCAGGTGAGCAGTTCTTC. It yields the protein CASSLTPLAGEQFF.

The chain carries TRBV27 and TRBJ1-1, with 8 bases that match TRBD1. Germline assignment: CDR1 MNHEY and CDR2 SMNVEV (reference sequence). J gave up 0 bases and V 4 bases, and 1 base lay outside the gene matches. The CDR3 is 14 amino acids. The CDR3 DNA sequence: TGTGCCAGCAGTTCGACAGGGGTGAACACTGAAGCTTTCTTT. Amino acid sequence: CASSSTGVNTEAFF.

The chain recombines TRBV27 with TRBJ2-5, with TRBD2 identical over 14 bases. Per germline, CDR1 MNHEY and CDR2 SMNVEV (reference sequence). CDR3 length equals 15 residues. Unmatched junction bases numbered 4, after V lost 5 bases and J lost 5 bases. The CDR3, as DNA: TGTGCCAGCAGTCTCGGGACTAGCGGGAGCGAGACCCAGTACTTC. It is translated as CASSLGTSGSETQYF.

This clone was seen just once. The CDR3 loop is CASSFSGTGDEQYF. CDR3 nucleotides: TGTGCCAGCAGCTTCTCAGGGACAGGGGACGAGCAGTACTTC. The V and J genes are TRBV5-4 and TRBJ2-7; the match to TRBD1 covers 10 bases. This CDR3 region has 14 residues. V lost 2 bases and J lost 5; bases outside the gene matches: 4. Germline CDR1 is SGHNT and CDR2 is YYREEE (reference sequence).

The chain employs TRBV5-4 and TRBJ2-3, with no clear D. The CDR3 consists of 13 residues. V lost 2 bases and J lost 3, with 7 bases in between. Germline V gene lookup returns CDR1 SGHNT and CDR2 YYREEE (reference sequence). CDR3 residues: CASSFQITDTQYF. CDR3 coding DNA: TGTGCCAGCAGCTTTCAGATAACAGATACGCAGTATTTT.

Notes on this clone: The identical CDR3 is also encoded by other nucleotide sequences in the sample. V gene TRBV2 combines with J gene TRBJ1-1, with D possibly matching TRBD1 (5 bases). Per germline, CDR1 SNHLY and CDR2 FYNNEI. The CDR3 contains 13 residues. Trimming removed 4 bases from V and 2 bases from J, with 8 bases in between. This CDR3 reads CASSGGRNTEAFF. As DNA, the CDR3 is TGTGCCAGCAGTGGGGGCAGAAACACTGAAGCTTTCTTT.

V gene TRBV6-6 combines with J gene TRBJ1-1, with D perhaps matching TRBD1 (5 bases). Deletions cut 5 bases from V and 1 base from J, with 17 bases between. The CDR3 length is 16 residues. Germline V gene lookup returns CDR1 MNHNY and CDR2 SVGAGI (reference sequence). CDR3 residues: CASSRQPLPKNTEAFF. In DNA, the CDR3 is TGTGCCAGCAGTCGACAGCCTCTCCCAAAGAACACTGAAGCTTTCTTT.

V is TRBV28 and J is TRBJ1-1, with D maybe TRBD1 (6 bases). Per germline, CDR1 MDHEN and CDR2 SYDVKM. V lost 2 bases and J lost 4, with 14 bases in between. CDR3 size: 15 residues. CDR3 residues: CASSLVGGRGTEAFF. The DNA of the CDR3 is TGTGCCAGCAGTTTAGTAGGGGGAAGGGGCACTGAAGCTTTCTTT.

V and J are TRBV2 and TRBJ1-1; D is unresolved. CDR1 is SNHLY, CDR2 FYNNEI, per germline. Trimming cost V 2 bases and J 4 bases, with 11 bases left between them. The CDR3 is 14 amino acids. DNA for the CDR3: TGTGCCAGCAGTGAATGGGCCTCGAGCACTGAAGCTTTCTTT. Residues: CASSEWASSTEAFF.

This clone was counted once. This chain connects TRBV5-6 to TRBJ2-1, with 14 bases lining up with TRBD2. Germline V gene data show CDR1 as SGHDT and CDR2 as YYEEEE. The CDR3 is 18 residues long. Trimming removed 5 bases from V and 0 bases from J; junction bases left unmatched: 7. CDR3 sequence: CASSPRLAGGGSYNEQFF. CDR3 DNA sequence: TGTGCCAGCAGTCCCCGACTAGCGGGAGGGGGCTCCTACAATGAGCAGTTCTTC.

The chain couples TRBV5-1 to TRBJ2-7; perhaps TRBD1 as D (6 bases). The CDR3 extends over 14 amino acids. The V end was cut by 4 bases, the J end by 2 bases, with 13 bases between. The germline V gene has CDR1 SGHRS and CDR2 YFSETQ. In nucleotides, the CDR3 is TGCGCCAGCAGCATACAGGGTTTTACCTACGAGCAGTACTTC. As protein: CASSIQGFTYEQYF.

In its sample, this clone was seen once. The rearrangement uses TRBV5-1 and TRBJ1-2, with D perhaps matching TRBD1 (6 bases). Germline assignment: CDR1 SGHRS and CDR2 YFSETQ. This CDR3 spans 14 amino acids. V was trimmed by 3 bases and J by 6 bases, leaving 15 bases between them. The CDR3 reads CASSSGTIIHGYTF. CDR3 coding DNA: TGCGCCAGCAGCTCCGGGACAATCATCCATGGCTACACCTTC.

This chain joins TRBV28 and TRBJ1-1; D gene ambiguous. CDR3 length equals 17 residues. Looked up from germline, CDR1 is MDHEN and CDR2 is SYDVKM. Trimming cost V 4 bases and J 4 bases, with 22 bases left between them. The CDR3 loop is CASSYRVLRLEGTEAFF. The CDR3 region has the DNA TGTGCCAGCAGTTACCGCGTCTTACGGCTCGAGGGCACTGAAGCTTTCTTT.

This rearrangement joins TRBV18 to TRBJ1-4; D not certain. CDR3 length equals 14 residues. Germline-derived CDR1 and CDR2 are KGHSH and LQKENI. The V end was cut by 1 base, the J end by 6 bases, with 9 bases between. The CDR3 DNA reads TGTGCCAGCTCACCACGGCGAGGCTATGAAAAACTGTTTTTT. Protein product: CASSPRRGYEKLFF.

The V call is TRBV7-3, the J call TRBJ2-7; D possibly uses TRBD1 or TRBD2 (5 bases each). There are 13 residues in the CDR3. Germline loops: CDR1 SGHTA, CDR2 FQGTGA. Trimming left V 8 bases short and J 2 bases short, with 13 bases between. The CDR3 loop reads CASSWGSTYEQYF. The DNA of the CDR3 is TGTGCCAGCTCGTGGGGGAGCACCTACGAGCAGTACTTC. Variable domain in full (rest from reference TRBV7-3 and TRBJ2-7): GAGVSQTPSNKVTEKGKYVELRCDPISGHTALYWYRQSLGQGPEFLIYFQGTGAADDSGLPNDRFFAVRPEGSVSTLKIQRTERGDSAVYLCASSWGSTYEQYFGPGTRLTVT.

The count of this clone is one. The V call is TRBV11-1, the J call TRBJ2-1, with D uncertain. With 5 bases removed from V and 7 bases from J, the gap between germline ends came to 6 bases. Germline assignment: CDR1 SGHAT and CDR2 FQDESV (reference sequence). This CDR3 contains 11 residues. CDR3 sequence (DNA): TGTGCCAGCAGCACCCAGAATGAGCAGTTCTTC. It codes for CASSTQNEQFF.

V is TRBV15 and J is TRBJ1-4; unclear D gene. This CDR3 is built from 16 residues. Trimming took off 0 bases at V and 7 bases at J, with 15 bases between the two ends. From germline, CDR1 is LNHNV and CDR2 YYDKDF (reference sequence). In DNA form, the CDR3 reads TGTGCCACCAGCAGAGATCGGGCGAGGGCCAGTGAAAAACTGTTTTTT. Translation gives CATSRDRARASEKLFF.

The chain is built from TRBV6-1 and TRBJ1-2; D is perhaps TRBD1 (6 bases). Germline V lookup: CDR1 MNHNS, CDR2 SASEGT. Trimming shortened V by 1 base and J by 7 bases, and 16 bases separated the two germline ends. This CDR3 region has 15 residues. CDR3: CASSEVSRGWGGYTF. The CDR3 nucleotides read TGTGCCAGCAGTGAAGTTAGCAGGGGCTGGGGTGGCTACACCTTC.

The chain links TRBV7-2 to TRBJ2-3, with 8 nucleotides matching TRBD1. This CDR3 has 16 amino acids. Trimming at V came to 7 bases and at J to 4 bases, leaving 13 bases not matched to a gene. The germline CDR1 and CDR2 sequences are SGHTA and FQGNSA. Written as DNA, the CDR3 is TGTGCCAGCACCCTGGGGTCGGGGACAGGTCCAGATACGCAGTATTTT. Encoded protein: CASTLGSGTGPDTQYF.

The CDR3 nucleotides read TGTGCCAGCAGTTACGCGGCGCCAAGGCTCACAGATACGCAGTATTTT. It codes for CASSYAAPRLTDTQYF. The chain joins TRBV6-6 to TRBJ2-3; no clear D. The V gene lost 2 bases and the J gene lost 2 bases, with 14 bases spanning the gap. CDR1 is MNHNY, CDR2 SVGAGI, per germline (reference sequence). This CDR3 has 16 amino acids.

This clone has a single count. The rearrangement links TRBV6-5 to TRBJ1-1, with 9 positions matching TRBD1. The CDR3 spans 13 residues. V was pared by 8 bases and J by 5 bases, with 6 bases of the junction left unmatched. Germline assignment: CDR1 MNHEY and CDR2 SVGAGI. The chain's CDR3 is CASPDRGRTEAFF. For the CDR3, the DNA is TGTGCCAGCCCGGACAGGGGCAGAACTGAAGCTTTCTTT.

The rearrangement links TRBV12-3 or TRBV12-4 to TRBJ1-6, with D possibly TRBD1 on 5 matching bases. Trimming stripped 7 bases from V and 10 bases from J, with 14 bases between. This CDR3 has 13 residues. The CDR3 loop is CASTVARGSPLHF. CDR3 bases: TGTGCCAGCACCGTGGCCCGGGGGTCACCCCTCCACTTT.